This T cell receptor (beta chain) was retrieved from a study of CXCR3-negative and CXCR3-positive naive CD8 T cells. Study-wide results and caveats: The authors found comparable surface CD5 between naive subsets and inferred TCR strength from TRB CDR3 properties. Memory cells differed in TRBV-TRBJ usage, but naive CXCR3-negative and CXCR3-positive cells had similar usage. Researchers report that CXCR3-positive naive cells carry more hydrophobic TRB CDR3s than CXCR3-negative naive cells.

Germline CDR1 and CDR2: MNHEY and SVGAGI. This CDR3 spans 17 amino acids. Naive CD8+ T cells carried a CD45RO-CCR7+CD27+CD95- phenotype. Comment on this clonotype: Its antigen is currently unknown.

Via 5' RACE with UMI labels, TRB cDNA libraries were prepared. TCRdb reprocessed the 5' RACE reads, with one entry per CDR3 protein and no DNA. The sample totals approximately 100,000 distinct CDR3 sequences; its top ten clones hold 0.85% to 1.4%. The chain couples TRBV6-5 to TRBJ2-7; TCRdb reports TRBD1, a call that lacks DNA to check it against. This clonotype was obtained from a human donor in good health. Some clones in this sample may be carry-over from other donors' samples. Sequences were obtained from naive CXCR3+ CD8+ T cells from blood. Documented subset: CD45RO-CCR7+CD27+CD95- naive CD8+ T cells expressing CXCR3 (TNR3+). CDR3 sequence reads: CASSKPATGLSSYEQYF.